Below, 24 T cell receptor beta chains from the same sample are listed, as sequenced in a study of Ad26.COV2.S vaccination and SARS-CoV-2 variants. Libraries were prepared by immunoSEQ multiplex PCR; TCRdb keeps only in-frame clonotypes and omits some of them. The table includes more than 250,000 clones, around 87% detected once. As to treatment: around 19 received Ad26.COV2.S at low or high dose, single or two shots; 5 received placebo; per-sample allocation not given. Day 63 after the first injection of vaccine or placebo was the sampling time. Sample: peripheral blood, taken in a trial of Ad26.COV2.S vaccine versus placebo. The origin of the receptors is a person aged 18-65 years who received the Ad26.COV2.S COVID-19 vaccine or a placebo.

DNA of the CDR3: TGTGCCAGCAGTTACTCGATTTCCAGGGGTTCCTACGAGCAGTACTTC. The encoded protein is CASSYSISRGSYEQYF. The chain uses TRBV6-5 and TRBJ2-7, with D perhaps TRBD1 (6 bases). CDR1 and CDR2 (germline): MNHEY, SVGAGI. The V end lost 0 bases, the J end lost 1 base, and 13 bases lay between the germline ends. There are 16 residues in the CDR3.

This chain connects TRBV4-3 to TRBJ1-5, with D uncertain. This CDR3 is 13 amino acids long. Germline CDR1 and CDR2: LGHNA and YSLEER. V shed 1 base and J shed 7 bases, with 8 bases lying between them. CDR3 residues: CASSQGREQPQHF. CDR3 DNA sequence: TGCGCCAGCAGCCAAGGGAGGGAGCAGCCCCAGCATTTT.

This clone was recorded a few times. CDR3 in amino acids: CASTKGGYGTEAFF. The CDR3 DNA reads TGTGCCAGCACCAAAGGGGGGTATGGCACTGAAGCTTTCTTT. This chain uses TRBV27 with TRBJ1-1; D might be TRBD1 (6 bases). The germline V gene has CDR1 MNHEY and CDR2 SMNVEV (reference sequence). The CDR3 spans 14 residues. Deletions cut 7 bases from V and 4 bases from J, with 16 bases between.

The chain carries TRBV27 and TRBJ1-2; perhaps TRBD1 as D (6 bases). CDR1 and CDR2 from the germline V gene are MNHEY and SMNVEV (reference sequence). This CDR3 has 13 amino acids. Trimming left V 6 bases short and J 4 bases short, with 12 bases between. This chain's CDR3 is CASRQQGGYGYTF. The CDR3 DNA reads as TGTGCCAGCAGACAACAGGGTGGCTATGGCTACACCTTC.

The chain recombines TRBV5-1 with TRBJ1-5; D is uncertain. The germline CDR1 and CDR2 sequences are SGHRS and YFSETQ. With 0 bases removed from V and 1 base from J, the gap between germline ends came to 11 bases. The CDR3 length is 16 residues. Here the CDR3 reads CASSLVGLGSNQPQHF. The CDR3 DNA reads TGCGCCAGCAGCTTGGTAGGGTTAGGGAGCAATCAGCCCCAGCATTTT.

The gene calls are TRBV18 and TRBJ1-1; a weak D match, TRBD1 (5 bases). Trimming removed 3 bases from V and 7 bases from J, with 15 bases in between. CDR1 is KGHSH, CDR2 LQKENI, per germline. The CDR3 extends over 14 amino acids. This CDR3 is CASSPLSRDHEAFF. The CDR3 DNA follows: TGTGCCAGCTCACCCTTAAGCAGGGATCATGAAGCTTTCTTT.

V gene TRBV25-1 combines with J gene TRBJ1-2; D is unclear. The CDR3 consists of 11 residues. CDR1 and CDR2 (germline): MGHDK, SYGVNS. V lost 3 bases and J lost 5, with 4 bases in between. In nucleotides, the CDR3 is TGTGCCAGCAGTGACTATTATGGCTACACCTTC. Its protein is CASSDYYGYTF.

V gene TRBV2 combines with J gene TRBJ1-3, with D unresolved. This CDR3 comprises 11 residues. Trimming shortened V by 3 bases and J by 7 bases, and 4 bases separated the two germline ends. Germline CDR1 reads SNHLY; CDR2 reads FYNNEI. The CDR3 spells CASSDRNTIYF. CDR3 nucleotide sequence: TGTGCCAGCAGTGATCGGAACACCATATATTTT.

The V gene is TRBV5-6, the J gene TRBJ2-7; possibly TRBD2 for D (6 bases). In germline, CDR1 is SGHDT, CDR2 YYEEEE. This CDR3 has 15 amino acids. V gave up 0 bases and J gave up 2 bases, with 12 bases separating them. CDR3 region: CASSLGVGLTYEQYF. As DNA, the CDR3 is TGTGCCAGCAGCTTGGGGGTGGGACTTACCTACGAGCAGTACTTC.

This clone appeared once. The chain recombines TRBV6-2 or TRBV6-3 with TRBJ2-7, with D maybe TRBD1 (6 bases). Germline loops: CDR1 MNHEY, CDR2 SVGEGT. V was trimmed by 4 bases and J by 0 bases, leaving 10 bases between them. This CDR3 region has 14 residues. The CDR3 here is CASSWTESSYEQYF. CDR3 coding DNA: TGTGCCAGCAGTTGGACAGAGAGCTCCTACGAGCAGTACTTC.

The gene calls are TRBV18 and TRBJ2-7; the D is unclear. Trimming left V 6 bases short and J 0 bases short, with 9 bases between. Per the germline V gene, CDR1 is KGHSH and CDR2 is LQKENI. The CDR3 is 13 amino acids. The CDR3 here is CASSTGHSYEQYF. The CDR3 DNA follows: TGTGCCAGCTCTACCGGGCACTCCTACGAGCAGTACTTC.

The chain is built from TRBV4-1 and TRBJ2-7, with 10 bases matching TRBD1. The CDR3 has 15 amino acids. Germline assignment: CDR1 MGHRA and CDR2 YSYEKL. V lost 0 bases, J lost 3 bases, and 2 bases stayed unmatched. The CDR3 loop is CASSQDGTGVYEQYF. For the CDR3, the DNA is TGCGCCAGCAGCCAAGATGGGACAGGGGTCTACGAGCAGTACTTC.

The gene calls are TRBV6-5 and TRBJ2-2; D not resolved. V was clipped by 6 bases and J by 4 bases, with 12 bases between them. Germline-derived CDR1 and CDR2 are MNHEY and SVGAGI. The CDR3 has 14 residues. The CDR3 protein is CASRVTFGTGELFF. The CDR3 DNA reads as TGTGCCAGCAGAGTGACATTCGGCACCGGGGAGCTGTTTTTT.

The J gene is TRBJ1-5, the V gene TRBV2; no firm D call. Germline CDR1 reads SNHLY; CDR2 reads FYNNEI. The CDR3 runs 16 residues. Deletions cut 6 bases from V and 2 bases from J, with 17 bases between. In nucleotides, the CDR3 is TGTGCCAGCAGGGACCGGGCCTTCCCGGGCAATCAGCCCCAGCATTTT. Protein: CASRDRAFPGNQPQHF.

The chain couples TRBV30 to TRBJ1-2, with D uncertain. Germline V gene sequence: CDR1 GTSNPN, CDR2 SVGIG (reference sequence). The CDR3 contains 16 residues. The V end lost 1 base, the J end lost 4 bases, and 19 bases lay between the germline ends. The CDR3 reads CAWSATNTQQFYGYTF. The CDR3, as DNA: TGTGCCTGGAGTGCGACCAATACCCAACAATTCTATGGCTACACCTTC.

CDR3 in DNA: TGTGCCAGTAGGGACCTGACTAGCGGGATCGAAAACATTCAGTACTTC. As protein: CASRDLTSGIENIQYF. This chain links TRBV19 with TRBJ2-4; 11 bases are a match to TRBD2. V gave up 6 bases and J gave up 5 bases; unmatched junction bases: 9. Germline V gene data show CDR1 as LNHDA and CDR2 as SQIVND (reference sequence). This CDR3 region has 16 residues.

The chain couples TRBV12-3 or TRBV12-4 to TRBJ1-2, with D possibly being TRBD1 (6 bases). Trimming took off 6 bases at V and 4 bases at J, with 12 bases between the two ends. CDR3 length: 13 residues. The CDR3 nucleotides are TGTGCCAGCAGCGGAACGGACAGCTATGGCTACACCTTC. As protein: CASSGTDSYGYTF.

Here the CDR3 DNA reads TGTGCCAGCAGTCCGGCAGGTGGGGTGAACACTGAAGCTTTCTTT. Translation gives CASSPAGGVNTEAFF. V gene TRBV6-5 combines with J gene TRBJ1-1; D is uncertain. V was trimmed by 5 bases and J by 0 bases, leaving 13 bases between them. The CDR3 spans 15 residues. CDR1 and CDR2 (germline): MNHEY, SVGAGI.

V usage is TRBV18 and J usage is TRBJ1-1, with unresolved D. The CDR3 runs 15 residues. With 4 bases removed from V and 1 base from J, the gap between germline ends came to 13 bases. Germline CDR1 and CDR2: KGHSH and LQKENI. The CDR3 loop is CASSQNRGSNTEAFF. The CDR3 DNA sequence: TGTGCCAGCTCACAGAACCGGGGTTCGAACACTGAAGCTTTCTTT.

This clone was counted a few times. J is TRBJ2-1 and V is TRBV2; 8 positions match TRBD2. CDR1 SNHLY and CDR2 FYNNEI come from the germline V gene. The CDR3 loop spans 15 amino acids. V was clipped by 4 bases and J by 9 bases; unmatched bases: 11. As DNA, the CDR3 is TGTGCCAGCAGTGGAGTCGGGAGGGCCTATGGTGAGCAGTTCTTC. Amino acids: CASSGVGRAYGEQFF.

The V call is TRBV5-4, the J call TRBJ2-3, with 8 positions matching TRBD2. CDR3 length equals 15 residues. V dropped 5 bases and J dropped 0; count of bases not matched to a gene: 5. Germline assignment: CDR1 SGHNT and CDR2 YYREEE (reference sequence). In DNA form, the CDR3 reads TGTGCCAGCAGAAACCGGGGGGGAAGCACAGATACGCAGTATTTT. Protein sequence: CASRNRGGSTDTQYF. Full variable domain (remainder filled in from reference TRBV5-4 and TRBJ2-3): ETGVTQSPTHLIKTRGQQVTLRCSSQSGHNTVSWYQQALGQGPQFIFQYYREEENGRGNFPPRFSGLQFPNYSSELNVNALELDDSALYLCASRNRGGSTDTQYFGPGTRLTVL.

For the CDR3, the DNA is TGTGCCTGGAGTCCCCGGGACACCCCTTCAAGGGATCAGCCCCAGCATTTT. This codes for CAWSPRDTPSRDQPQHF. The chain joins TRBV30 to TRBJ1-5, with D tentatively TRBD1 (6 bases). The CDR3 totals 17 residues. Germline CDR1 GTSNPN, CDR2 SVGIG (reference sequence). V was trimmed by 2 bases and J by 5 bases, leaving 22 bases between them.

V usage is TRBV7-9 and J usage is TRBJ2-5; TRBD1 or TRBD2 may be the D gene (5 bases each). V gave up 5 bases and J gave up 4 bases, with 14 bases separating them. The CDR3 runs to 14 residues. The germline V gene has CDR1 SEHNR and CDR2 FQNEAQ (reference sequence). The CDR3 spells CASSRTGAAETQYF. The CDR3 region has the DNA TGTGCCAGCAGCCGAACCGGGGCCGCAGAGACCCAGTACTTC.

The chain couples TRBV10-3 to TRBJ1-1; D is perhaps TRBD1 (5 bases). The CDR3 runs 12 residues. Trimming shortened V by 9 bases and J by 5 bases, and 13 bases separated the two germline ends. Germline-derived CDR1 and CDR2 are ENHRY and SYGVKD. The CDR3 bases are TGTGCCATGGGGACTCGCGGGACTGAAGCTTTCTTT. Residues: CAMGTRGTEAFF.